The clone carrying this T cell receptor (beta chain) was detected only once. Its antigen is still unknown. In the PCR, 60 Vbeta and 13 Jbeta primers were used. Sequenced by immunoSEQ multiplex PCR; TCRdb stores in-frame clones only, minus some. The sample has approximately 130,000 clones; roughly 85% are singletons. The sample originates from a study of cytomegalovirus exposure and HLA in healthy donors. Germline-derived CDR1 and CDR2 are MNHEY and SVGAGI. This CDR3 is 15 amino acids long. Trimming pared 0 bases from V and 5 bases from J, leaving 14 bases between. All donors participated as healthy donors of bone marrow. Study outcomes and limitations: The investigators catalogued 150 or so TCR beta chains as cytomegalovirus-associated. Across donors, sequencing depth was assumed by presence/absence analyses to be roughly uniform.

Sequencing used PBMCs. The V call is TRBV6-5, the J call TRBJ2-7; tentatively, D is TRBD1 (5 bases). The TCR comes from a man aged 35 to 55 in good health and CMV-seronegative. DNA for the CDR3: TGTGCCAGCAGTTACTCGAGCCAGGGTAAGAACGAGCAGTACTTC. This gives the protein CASSYSSQGKNEQYF.